Included here is one T cell receptor (beta chain) sequence, with context. Within the sample, other DNA sequences also encode this same CDR3. Sequenced by immunoSEQ multiplex PCR; TCRdb stores in-frame clones only, minus some. The sample has 250,000 to 300,000 clones, 80% to 90% seen once. This sample was included in a study of blood T cell repertoires in COVID-19. Whole-study context: The samples span acute and convalescent COVID-19 from the United States, Italy and Spain.

The CDR3 spans 12 residues. V lost 6 bases to trimming and J lost 1 base, with 5 bases between them. Germline CDR1 KGHDR, CDR2 SFDVKD. The rearrangement joins TRBV24-1 to TRBJ1-1; tentatively, D is TRBD1 (5 bases). The sample was peripheral blood. The sequence derives from an older man with acute or convalescent COVID-19. CDR3 in DNA: TGTGCCACCAGTAGGGGGAACACTGAAGCTTTCTTT. It codes for CATSRGNTEAFF.